The subject of this entry is one T cell receptor beta chain. Its antigen is currently unknown. The genomic DNA of each subset was split evenly across several immunoSEQ plates. Clones were sequenced by immunoSEQ multiplex PCR, and TCRdb holds only the in-frame ones, with some missing. The repertoire has hundreds of thousands of clones, approximately 75% of them found once; the top ten carry about 1.8%. The data derive from a study of shared clonotypes between healthy human individuals. General observations from the study: Naive CD4 clonotypes overlapped across a few donors at roughly 5.1%.

Sequencing was performed on memory CD4+ T cells sorted from blood. Sample subset: CD45RA-negative fraction. This clonotype was sampled from a woman aged 25 to 39 in good health.

DNA for the CDR3: TGTGCCAGCAGTGATTCCACTAGCGGGAGTATAAATGAGCAGTTCTTC. The encoded protein is CASSDSTSGSINEQFF. The chain uses TRBV25-1 and TRBJ2-1, with 11 positions matching TRBD2. The germline gives CDR1 MGHDK, CDR2 SYGVNS. V lost 3 bases, J lost 7 bases, and 8 bases stayed unmatched. The CDR3 loop spans 16 amino acids.